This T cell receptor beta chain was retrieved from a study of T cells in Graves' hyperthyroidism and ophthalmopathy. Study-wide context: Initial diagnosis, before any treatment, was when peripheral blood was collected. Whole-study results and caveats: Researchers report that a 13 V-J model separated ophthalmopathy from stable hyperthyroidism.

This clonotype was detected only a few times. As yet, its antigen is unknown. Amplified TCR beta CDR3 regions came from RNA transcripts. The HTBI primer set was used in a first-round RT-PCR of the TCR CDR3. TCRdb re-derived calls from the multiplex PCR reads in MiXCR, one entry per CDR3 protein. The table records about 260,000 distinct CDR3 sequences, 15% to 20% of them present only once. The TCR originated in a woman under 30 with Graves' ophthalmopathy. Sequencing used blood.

CDR3 loop: CASSERRGQRNNQPQHF. CDR3 nucleotide sequence: TGTGCCAGCAGTGAACGCAGGGGGCAGAGAAACAATCAGCCCCAGCATTTT. The chain combines TRBV6-1 with TRBJ1-5; TRBD1 aligns across 8 bases. Germline values: CDR1 MNHNS, CDR2 SASEGT. The J segment lost 3 bases and the V segment lost 2 bases, leaving 9 bases of the junction unmatched. There are 17 residues in the CDR3.